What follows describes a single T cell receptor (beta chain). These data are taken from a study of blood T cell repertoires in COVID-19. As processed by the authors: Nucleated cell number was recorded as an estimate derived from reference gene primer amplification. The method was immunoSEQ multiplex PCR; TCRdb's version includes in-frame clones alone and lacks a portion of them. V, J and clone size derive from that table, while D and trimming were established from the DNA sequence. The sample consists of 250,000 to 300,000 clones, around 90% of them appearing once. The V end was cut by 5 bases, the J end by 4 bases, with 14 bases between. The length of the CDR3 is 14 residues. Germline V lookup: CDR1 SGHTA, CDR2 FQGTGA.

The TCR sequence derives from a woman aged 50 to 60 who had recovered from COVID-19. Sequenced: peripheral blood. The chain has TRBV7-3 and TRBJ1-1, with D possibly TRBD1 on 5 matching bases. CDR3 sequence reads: CASSRGRGTTEAFF. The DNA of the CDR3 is TGTGCCAGCAGCCGCGGACGGGGGACCACTGAAGCTTTCTTT.